This TCR beta chain was recovered during a study of T cell responses to AZD1222 COVID-19 vaccine. Whole-study findings and limits: Repertoire sampling occurred only after the peak T cell response.

Points on this clone: The antigen is unknown.

CDR1 is MNHEY and CDR2 is SMNVEV in the germline V gene (reference sequence). Trimming pared 4 bases from V and 8 bases from J, leaving 14 bases between. The CDR3 has 13 residues. The table came from immunoSEQ multiplex PCR; TCRdb's copy has only in-frame clones and leaves some out. The top ten clones hold 5.5% to 7% of a sample with 150,000 or so clones, around 86% of them seen once. Sequencing used peripheral blood, obtained on day 0 of AZD1222 vaccination. The sequence derives from an adult in good health. This rearrangement joins TRBV27 to TRBJ1-2; a weak D match, TRBD1 (6 bases). In DNA, the CDR3 is TGTGCCAGCAGTTCTCCGAAGGGGGTAGGCTACACCTTC. As protein: CASSSPKGVGYTF.